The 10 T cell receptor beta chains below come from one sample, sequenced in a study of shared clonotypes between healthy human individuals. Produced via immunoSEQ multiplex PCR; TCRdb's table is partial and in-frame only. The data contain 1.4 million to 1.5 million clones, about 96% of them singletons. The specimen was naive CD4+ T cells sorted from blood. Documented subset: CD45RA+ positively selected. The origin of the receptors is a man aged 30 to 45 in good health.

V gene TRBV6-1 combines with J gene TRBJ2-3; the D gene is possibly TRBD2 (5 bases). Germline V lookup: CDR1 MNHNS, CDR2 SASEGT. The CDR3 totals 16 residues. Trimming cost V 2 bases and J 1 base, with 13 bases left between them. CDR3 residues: CASSEWRTVGTDTQYF. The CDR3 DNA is TGTGCCAGCAGTGAATGGAGGACGGTGGGCACAGATACGCAGTATTTT.

CDR3 loop: CATRRKLGGTEINQPQHF. The CDR3 DNA sequence: TGTGCCACCAGACGGAAGCTGGGGGGGACAGAGATCAATCAGCCCCAGCATTTT. The V and J genes are TRBV15 and TRBJ1-5, with 7 nucleotides matching TRBD1. CDR3 length: 18 amino acids. Germline lookup yields CDR1 LNHNV and CDR2 YYDKDF (reference sequence). J was trimmed by 3 bases and V by 6 bases; bases with no gene match: 17.

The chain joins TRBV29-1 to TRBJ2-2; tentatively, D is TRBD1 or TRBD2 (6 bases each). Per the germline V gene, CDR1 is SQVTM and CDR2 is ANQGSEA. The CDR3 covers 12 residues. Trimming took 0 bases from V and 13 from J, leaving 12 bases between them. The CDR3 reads CSVEDRGLGLFF. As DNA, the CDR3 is TGCAGCGTTGAAGATCGGGGGCTAGGGCTGTTTTTT.

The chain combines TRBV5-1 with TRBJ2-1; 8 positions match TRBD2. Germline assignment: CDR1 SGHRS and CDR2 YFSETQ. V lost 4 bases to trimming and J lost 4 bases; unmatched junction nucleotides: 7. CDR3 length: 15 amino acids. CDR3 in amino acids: CASSAGLVGYNEQFF. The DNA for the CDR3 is TGCGCCAGCAGCGCGGGACTAGTGGGTTACAATGAGCAGTTCTTC. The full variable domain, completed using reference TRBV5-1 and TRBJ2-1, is KAGVTQTPRYLIKTRGQQVTLSCSPISGHRSVSWYQQTPGQGLQFLFEYFSETQRNKGNFPGRFSGRQFSNSRSEMNVSTLELGDSALYLCASSAGLVGYNEQFFGPGTRLTVL.

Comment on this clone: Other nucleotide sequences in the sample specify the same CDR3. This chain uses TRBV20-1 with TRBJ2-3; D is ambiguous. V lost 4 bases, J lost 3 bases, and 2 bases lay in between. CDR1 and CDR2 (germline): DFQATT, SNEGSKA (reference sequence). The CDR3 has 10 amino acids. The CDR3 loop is CSANTDTQYF. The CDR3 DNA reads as TGCAGTGCTAATACAGATACGCAGTATTTT.

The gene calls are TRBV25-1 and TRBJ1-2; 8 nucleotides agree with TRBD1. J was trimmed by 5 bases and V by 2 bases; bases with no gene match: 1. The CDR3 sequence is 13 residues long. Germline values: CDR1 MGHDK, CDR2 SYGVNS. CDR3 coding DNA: TGTGCCAGCAGTGAAAGGACAGGGTATGGCTACACCTTC. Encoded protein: CASSERTGYGYTF.

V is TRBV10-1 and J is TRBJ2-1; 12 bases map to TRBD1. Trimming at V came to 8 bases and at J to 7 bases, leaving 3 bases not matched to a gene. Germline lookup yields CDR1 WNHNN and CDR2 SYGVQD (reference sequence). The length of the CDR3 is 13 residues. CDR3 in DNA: TGCGCCAGCCAGGGACAGGGGGCAAATGAGCAGTTCTTC. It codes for CASQGQGANEQFF.

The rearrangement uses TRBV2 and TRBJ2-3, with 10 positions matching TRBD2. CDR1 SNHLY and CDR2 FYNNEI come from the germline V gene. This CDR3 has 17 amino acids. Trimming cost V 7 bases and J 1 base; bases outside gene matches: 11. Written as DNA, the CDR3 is TGTGCCAGCATTCGGCTAGCGGGAGCTGTTGGCACAGATACGCAGTATTTT. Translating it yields CASIRLAGAVGTDTQYF. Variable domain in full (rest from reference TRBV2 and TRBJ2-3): EPEVTQTPSHQVTQMGQEVILRCVPISNHLYFYWYRQILGQKVEFLVSFYNNEISEKSEIFDDQFSVERPDGSNFTLKIRSTKLEDSAMYFCASIRLAGAVGTDTQYFGPGTRLTVL.

DNA for the CDR3: TGTGCCAGCAGCGGAGTTGGACAGGGTTCGAATTTAGCCAAAAACATTCAGTACTTC. It translates to CASSGVGQGSNLAKNIQYF. V is TRBV7-8 and J is TRBJ2-4, with TRBD1 identical over 8 bases. Germline CDR1 reads SGHVS; CDR2 reads FQNEAQ. The CDR3 has 19 residues. Losses at the gene ends were 5 bases for V and 0 bases for J; bases not matched to a gene: 15.

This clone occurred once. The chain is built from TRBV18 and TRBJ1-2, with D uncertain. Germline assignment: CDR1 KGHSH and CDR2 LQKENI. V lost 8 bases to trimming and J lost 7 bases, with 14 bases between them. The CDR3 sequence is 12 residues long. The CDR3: CASREVSIGYTF. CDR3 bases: TGTGCCAGCCGGGAAGTCTCTATTGGCTACACCTTC.